The 29 T cell receptor beta chains in this list originate from one sample, sequenced in a study of T cell responses to AZD1222 COVID-19 vaccine. Using immunoSEQ multiplex PCR, the repertoire was profiled, and TCRdb retains in-frame clones only, with some absent. The sample lists around 120,000 clones, approximately 93% occurring once. The sequencing used peripheral blood, collected on day 0 of AZD1222 vaccination. Receptors were obtained from an adult in good health.

The chain recombines TRBV19 with TRBJ2-1, with 7 nucleotides matching TRBD2. The CDR3 totals 15 residues. Unmatched junction bases numbered 5, after V lost 6 bases and J lost 0 bases. Looked up from germline, CDR1 is LNHDA and CDR2 is SQIVND (reference sequence). The CDR3 protein is CASRGGPSSYNEQFF. In DNA form, the CDR3 reads TGTGCCAGTAGGGGAGGGCCGAGCTCCTACAATGAGCAGTTCTTC.

The rearrangement uses TRBV19 and TRBJ1-3; D remains unclear. The CDR3 is 14 amino acids. V lost 3 bases to trimming and J lost 0 bases, with 6 bases between them. CDR1 LNHDA and CDR2 SQIVND come from the germline V gene (reference sequence). The DNA of the CDR3 is TGTGCCAGTAGTATGGTCATCTCTGGAAACACCATATATTTT. Translation: CASSMVISGNTIYF.

The CDR3 region has the DNA TGCAGCGTTGGGATCCTGGGAAACTATGGCTACACCTTC. It yields the protein CSVGILGNYGYTF. The V and J genes are TRBV29-1 and TRBJ1-2; D unclear. CDR1 is SQVTM and CDR2 is ANQGSEA in the germline V gene. The length of the CDR3 is 13 residues. V lost 4 bases, J lost 2 bases, and 11 bases lay in between.

This chain connects TRBV5-4 to TRBJ1-1; 7 nucleotides match TRBD1. The J segment lost 7 bases and the V segment lost 4 bases, leaving 4 bases of the junction unmatched. The CDR3 is made up of 12 amino acids. Germline CDR1 reads SGHNT; CDR2 reads YYREEE (reference sequence). The CDR3 is CASSRRQGEAFF. In nucleotides, the CDR3 is TGTGCCAGCAGCCGAAGACAGGGTGAAGCTTTCTTT.

The chain links TRBV7-3 to TRBJ1-1; no definite D call. Germline loops: CDR1 SGHTA, CDR2 FQGTGA. The CDR3 is 14 amino acids. Trimming removed 0 bases from V and 5 bases from J, with 10 bases in between. The CDR3 spells CASSLTGRDTEAFF. In DNA, the CDR3 is TGTGCCAGCAGCTTAACTGGGAGGGATACTGAAGCTTTCTTT.

This chain connects TRBV18 to TRBJ1-3, with D uncertain. Between the trimmed V and J ends, which lost 5 bases and 1 base, there was a span of 6 bases. CDR1 is KGHSH and CDR2 is LQKENI in the germline V gene. The CDR3 has 13 amino acids. DNA of the CDR3: TGTGCCAGCTCAGATACGTCTGGAAACACCATATATTTT. It translates to CASSDTSGNTIYF.

The chain joins TRBV9 to TRBJ2-2; no firm D call. V was clipped by 0 bases and J by 7 bases, with 4 bases between them. This CDR3 spans 12 amino acids. Germline CDR1 reads SGDLS; CDR2 reads YYNGEE. This chain's CDR3 is CASSVGNGELFF. In DNA form, the CDR3 reads TGTGCCAGCAGCGTAGGTAACGGGGAGCTGTTTTTT.

The genes are TRBV7-9 and TRBJ2-7; D gene ambiguous. V lost 7 bases and J lost 4, with 2 bases in between. Per germline, CDR1 SEHNR and CDR2 FQNEAQ (reference sequence). CDR3 size: 9 residues. This CDR3 reads CASKYEQYF. As DNA, the CDR3 is TGTGCCAGCAAATACGAGCAGTACTTC.

The rearrangement joins TRBV6-5 to TRBJ1-3, with D tentatively TRBD1 (5 bases). The CDR3 runs 13 residues. Trimming stripped 6 bases from V and 0 bases from J, with 6 bases between. The germline CDR1 and CDR2 sequences are MNHEY and SVGAGI. The CDR3 loop is CASRDTSGNTIYF. CDR3 bases: TGTGCCAGCAGGGACACCTCTGGAAACACCATATATTTT.

The rearrangement links TRBV15 to TRBJ1-2; no clear D. V dropped 1 base and J dropped 1 base, with 7 bases sitting between them. The CDR3 has 14 residues. Germline V gene data show CDR1 as LNHNV and CDR2 as YYDKDF (reference sequence). CDR3 residues: CATSRGGFNYGYTF. Written as DNA, the CDR3 is TGTGCCACCAGCAGAGGAGGGTTTAACTATGGCTACACCTTC. Combining the CDR3 with reference TRBV15 and TRBJ1-2 gives the whole variable domain DAMVIQNPRYQVTQFGKPVTLSCSQTLNHNVMYWYQQKSSQAPKLLFHYYDKDFNNEADTPDNFQSRRPNTSFCFLDIRSPGLGDTAMYLCATSRGGFNYGYTFGSGTRLTVV.

This rearrangement joins TRBV13 to TRBJ2-1; 8 bases match TRBD2. Per germline, CDR1 PRHDT and CDR2 FYEKMQ (reference sequence). This CDR3 spans 15 amino acids. The J segment lost 6 bases and the V segment lost 5 bases, leaving 9 bases of the junction unmatched. DNA of the CDR3: TGTGCCAGCAGCCCCGGAGGCGGGGGGTTCAATGAGCAGTTCTTC. It encodes CASSPGGGGFNEQFF.

The chain couples TRBV2 to TRBJ1-4, with D uncertain. Trimming shortened V by 5 bases and J by 7 bases, and 17 bases separated the two germline ends. The CDR3 loop spans 15 amino acids. Per the germline V gene, CDR1 is SNHLY and CDR2 is FYNNEI. The chain's CDR3 is CASSSRSGQSEKLFF. DNA for the CDR3: TGTGCCAGCAGTTCTAGGTCGGGCCAGAGTGAAAAACTGTTTTTT.

This clone was observed once. The chain combines TRBV28 with TRBJ1-1; D ambiguous. The V and J ends lost 4 bases and 0 bases respectively, with 9 bases between them. CDR3 size: 14 residues. Germline V CDR1 and CDR2: MDHEN, SYDVKM. The CDR3 is CASSSPSLNTEAFF. The CDR3, as DNA: TGTGCCAGCAGTTCCCCTAGCTTGAACACTGAAGCTTTCTTT. Drawing the rest from reference TRBV28 and TRBJ1-1, the complete variable domain is DVKVTQSSRYLVKRTGEKVFLECVQDMDHENMFWYRQDPGLGLRLIYFSYDVKMKEKGDIPEGYSVSREKKERFSLILESASTNQTSMYLCASSSPSLNTEAFFGQGTRLTVV.

The V gene is TRBV12-3 or TRBV12-4, the J gene TRBJ2-7; D is unclear. V lost 2 bases and J 4 bases, leaving 0 bases between the germline ends. The CDR3 extends over 10 amino acids. CDR3 residues: CASSLYEQYF. CDR3 in DNA: TGTGCCAGCAGTTTATACGAGCAGTACTTC.

The V and J genes are TRBV7-8 and TRBJ2-1; tentatively, D is TRBD1 (6 bases). The germline V and J ends were trimmed by 5 bases and 4 bases, with 15 bases remaining between them. CDR3 length: 15 amino acids. Per the germline V gene, CDR1 is SGHVS and CDR2 is FQNEAQ. The CDR3 is CASSRTGMEYNEQFF. CDR3 in DNA: TGTGCCAGCAGCCGAACAGGGATGGAATACAATGAGCAGTTCTTC.

This clone appeared once. The genes are TRBV27 and TRBJ2-3; TRBD2 agrees at 7 bases. The germline V gene has CDR1 MNHEY and CDR2 SMNVEV (reference sequence). CDR3 length: 17 amino acids. J gave up 6 bases and V 6 bases, and 18 bases lay outside the gene matches. The CDR3 region has the DNA TGTGCCAGCAGACCCGGGCGAGGGCGGGAGAGAGAGGATACGCAGTATTTT. It is translated as CASRPGRGREREDTQYF.

The rearrangement links TRBV20-1 to TRBJ1-5; 9 bases agree with TRBD1. V was clipped by 3 bases and J by 5 bases; unmatched bases: 2. The V gene's germline CDR1 is DFQATT and CDR2 SNEGSKA (reference sequence). There are 13 residues in the CDR3. CDR3 sequence (DNA): TGCAGTGCTAGTGGGACAGGGTATCAGCCCCAGCATTTT. This encodes CSASGTGYQPQHF.

This clone was seen a single time. The chain has TRBV2 and TRBJ2-1; D is ambiguous. The CDR3 spans 13 residues. Deletions cut 8 bases from V and 5 bases from J, with 13 bases between. From germline, CDR1 is SNHLY and CDR2 FYNNEI. The CDR3 bases are TGTGCCAGCGCCGACCGCCGGAACAATGAGCAGTTCTTC. Its protein product is CASADRRNNEQFF.

This rearrangement joins TRBV10-2 to TRBJ1-2, with a possible D match to TRBD1 (6 bases). Trimming pared 1 base from V and 5 bases from J, leaving 14 bases between. The CDR3 spans 15 residues. CDR1 is WSHSY, CDR2 SAAADI, per germline. The CDR3 DNA sequence: TGCGCCAGCAGTGAGTTGGCCGGGACACCTTATGGCTACACCTTC. Amino acids: CASSELAGTPYGYTF.

The chain recombines TRBV2 with TRBJ1-5, with 11 bases lining up with TRBD1. J lost 4 bases, V lost 3 bases, and 2 bases had no gene match. The CDR3 contains 15 residues. Germline V CDR1 and CDR2: SNHLY, FYNNEI. Here the CDR3 DNA reads TGTGCCAGCAGTGAGGGACAGGGGGGGAATCAGCCCCAGCATTTT. Translation: CASSEGQGGNQPQHF. Based on the CDR3 plus reference TRBV2 and TRBJ1-5, the full variable domain is EPEVTQTPSHQVTQMGQEVILRCVPISNHLYFYWYRQILGQKVEFLVSFYNNEISEKSEIFDDQFSVERPDGSNFTLKIRSTKLEDSAMYFCASSEGQGGNQPQHFGDGTRLSIL.

The chain couples TRBV27 to TRBJ2-3; no reliable D call. V shed 0 bases and J shed 10 bases, with 11 bases lying between them. Germline CDR1 and CDR2: MNHEY and SMNVEV (reference sequence). CDR3 length: 13 amino acids. The CDR3 protein is CASSLSWAPAQYF. The CDR3 nucleotides are TGTGCCAGCAGTTTATCATGGGCTCCTGCGCAGTATTTT.

The chain couples TRBV5-4 to TRBJ1-1; D gene unclear. This CDR3 has 13 residues. Between the trimmed V and J ends, which lost 2 bases and 8 bases, there was a span of 13 bases. Germline V gene data show CDR1 as SGHNT and CDR2 as YYREEE (reference sequence). CDR3 nucleotides: TGTGCCAGCAGCTTCAAGGGATCTATCGAAGCTTTCTTT. This gives the protein CASSFKGSIEAFF. The full variable domain, rest sourced from reference TRBV5-4 and TRBJ1-1, is ETGVTQSPTHLIKTRGQQVTLRCSSQSGHNTVSWYQQALGQGPQFIFQYYREEENGRGNFPPRFSGLQFPNYSSELNVNALELDDSALYLCASSFKGSIEAFFGQGTRLTVV.

The chain carries TRBV2 and TRBJ2-2; 10 positions agree with TRBD1. With V trimmed by 8 bases and J by 3 bases, 6 bases remained unmatched. The CDR3 runs to 15 residues. The V gene's germline CDR1 is SNHLY and CDR2 FYNNEI. CDR3: CASWTGGPDTGELFF. The CDR3, as DNA: TGTGCCAGCTGGACAGGGGGGCCCGACACCGGGGAGCTGTTTTTT.

The V gene is TRBV7-9, the J gene TRBJ2-7, with TRBD2 identical over 7 bases. CDR3 length: 14 amino acids. The V gene end was trimmed by 1 base and the J gene end by 3 bases; junction bases not matched to a gene: 3. Per the germline V gene, CDR1 is SEHNR and CDR2 is FQNEAQ (reference sequence). The CDR3 loop is CASSLVPSGYEQYF. CDR3 DNA: TGTGCCAGCAGCTTAGTTCCTAGCGGCTACGAGCAGTACTTC.

The count of this clone is one. V gene TRBV7-2 combines with J gene TRBJ2-3, with D tentatively TRBD2 (5 bases). CDR3 length: 14 amino acids. Germline values: CDR1 SGHTA, CDR2 FQGNSA. With 4 bases removed from V and 8 bases from J, the gap between germline ends came to 16 bases. For the CDR3, the DNA is TGTGCCAGCAGCTCATCCCGAGCGGCTTTTACGCAGTATTTT. This gives the protein CASSSSRAAFTQYF.

This chain joins TRBV20-1 and TRBJ2-7, with D maybe TRBD2 (6 bases). The CDR3 is made up of 11 amino acids. V was trimmed by 5 bases and J by 6 bases, leaving 11 bases between them. The germline CDR1 and CDR2 sequences are DFQATT and SNEGSKA (reference sequence). The CDR3 sequence is CSADGGAEQYF. CDR3 in DNA: TGCAGTGCTGATGGAGGGGCCGAGCAGTACTTC.

Details on this clone: An end of the junction differs from the germline gene, which may be a read error. The chain combines TRBV9 with TRBJ1-2; 10 bases are a match to TRBD1. The CDR3 contains 14 residues. The germline V gene encodes CDR1 SGDLS and CDR2 YYNGEE. The CDR3 DNA sequence: TGTGCCAGCAGCGTATGGGACAGGGGCTATCGCTACACCTTC. Its translation is CASSVWDRGYRYTF.

This clone has a handful of counts. The chain is built from TRBV11-3 and TRBJ1-1, with 8 positions matching TRBD1. The junction had 5 bases not matched to a gene; V was cut back by 4 bases and J by 10 bases. Germline CDR1 is SGHNT and CDR2 is YENEEA. This CDR3 has 12 amino acids. CDR3 coding DNA: TGTGCCAGCAGCTCGAGGGACAGGCGAGCTTTCTTT. It codes for CASSSRDRRAFF.

This chain uses TRBV27 with TRBJ2-3, with D possibly being TRBD1 (5 bases). Germline V lookup: CDR1 MNHEY, CDR2 SMNVEV (reference sequence). Trimming cost V 4 bases and J 3 bases, with 14 bases left between them. This CDR3 has 15 amino acids. CDR3 protein: CASSSWIKGTDTQYF. For the CDR3, the DNA is TGTGCCAGCAGTTCTTGGATAAAGGGGACAGATACGCAGTATTTT.